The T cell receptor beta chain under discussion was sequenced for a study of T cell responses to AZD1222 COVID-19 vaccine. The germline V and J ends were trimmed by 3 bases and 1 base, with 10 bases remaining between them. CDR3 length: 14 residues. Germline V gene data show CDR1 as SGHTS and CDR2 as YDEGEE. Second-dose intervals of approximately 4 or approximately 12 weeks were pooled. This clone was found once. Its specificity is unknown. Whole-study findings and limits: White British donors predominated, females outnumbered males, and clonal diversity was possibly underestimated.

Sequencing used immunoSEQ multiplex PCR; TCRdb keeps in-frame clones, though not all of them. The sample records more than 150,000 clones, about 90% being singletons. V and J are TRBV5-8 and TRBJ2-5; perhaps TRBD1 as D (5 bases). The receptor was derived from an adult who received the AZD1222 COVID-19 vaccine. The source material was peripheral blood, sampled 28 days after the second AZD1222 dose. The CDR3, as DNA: TGTGCCAGCAGCTCCGGACAATTCCAAGAGACCCAGTACTTC. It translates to CASSSGQFQETQYF.